The 19 T cell receptor beta chains in this list originate from one sample, sequenced in a study of CD8+ T cells in alopecia areata. The authors extracted RNA and reverse transcribed it into cDNA as the sequencing template. Here immunoSEQ multiplex PCR was the method, and the copy in TCRdb shows in-frame clones only, minus some. The sample lists 140,000 or so clones, 62% seen once, with 35% to 40% in the top ten. The specimen sequenced was CD8+ T cells sorted from blood. The receptor set was obtained from a human donor in good health.

This chain connects TRBV23-1 to TRBJ2-1; possible D gene TRBD1, 5 bases. TRBV23-1 is marked as an open reading frame, function uncertain. V shed 2 bases and J shed 4 bases, with 24 bases lying between them. The CDR3 contains 19 residues. CDR3 sequence: CASSQVQRQIQILYNEQFF. CDR3 in DNA: TGCGCCAGCAGTCAAGTCCAAAGACAGATTCAAATCCTATACAATGAGCAGTTCTTC.

The J gene is TRBJ2-3, the V gene TRBV29-1; TRBD2 aligns across 13 bases. The germline gives CDR1 SQVTM, CDR2 ANQGSEA. The CDR3 extends over 17 amino acids. V lost 7 bases to trimming and J lost 9 bases; unmatched junction nucleotides: 19. In nucleotides, the CDR3 is TGCAGCGGTTTGGGGGGGCGCACTAGCGGGAGGGTAAGGACGCAGTATTTT. Translation gives CSGLGGRTSGRVRTQYF.

The rearrangement uses TRBV5-1 and TRBJ2-1, with 7 nucleotides matching TRBD2. The CDR3 loop spans 14 amino acids. The germline V gene encodes CDR1 SGHRS and CDR2 YFSETQ. The V segment lost 1 base and the J segment 7 bases; nucleotides outside the gene matches: 5. CDR3 amino acids: CASSLRQGGNEQFF. For the CDR3, the DNA is TGCGCCAGCAGCTTGAGGCAGGGAGGGAATGAGCAGTTCTTC.

This chain connects TRBV19 to TRBJ2-7, with 7 bases that match TRBD1. The germline gives CDR1 LNHDA, CDR2 SQIVND (reference sequence). Trimming took 4 bases from V and 5 from J; bases not matched to a gene: 5. The CDR3 spans 13 residues. CDR3 protein: CASSSNRGNEQYF. The CDR3 nucleotides read TGTGCCAGTAGTAGCAACAGGGGTAACGAGCAGTACTTC.

This clone was counted a few times. The chain links TRBV27 to TRBJ1-4, with a weak D call TRBD1 (5 bases). Germline CDR1 MNHEY, CDR2 SMNVEV (reference sequence). This CDR3 has 15 amino acids. Trimming cost V 5 bases and J 8 bases, with 18 bases left between them. In nucleotides, the CDR3 is TGTGCCAGCAGTCCTGGGACCTGGGAGTGGGAAAAACTGTTTTTT. The encoded protein is CASSPGTWEWEKLFF.

This clone was picked up one time. V gene TRBV9 combines with J gene TRBJ2-3; TRBD2 matches at 9 bases. This CDR3 is built from 16 residues. V shed 6 bases, J shed 0 bases, and the junction held 8 bases outside the gene matches. The germline CDR1 and CDR2 sequences are SGDLS and YYNGEE. The CDR3 bases are TGTGCCAGCACGCGGGAGGGCCTCTCTAGCACAGATACGCAGTATTTT. Its translation: CASTREGLSSTDTQYF. The full variable domain, with the rest looked up from reference TRBV9 and TRBJ2-3, is DSGVTQTPKHLITATGQRVTLRCSPRSGDLSVYWYQQSLDQGLQFLIQYYNGEERAKGNILERFSAQQFPDLHSELNLSSLELGDSALYFCASTREGLSSTDTQYFGPGTRLTVL.

V is TRBV5-6 and J is TRBJ2-7; the D is unclear. The CDR3 spans 13 residues. The V end lost 2 bases, the J end lost 5 bases, and 11 bases lay between the germline ends. Germline values: CDR1 SGHDT, CDR2 YYEEEE. In DNA, the CDR3 is TGTGCCAGCAGCTTCTGGATGGGTCACGAGCAGTACTTC. It specifies CASSFWMGHEQYF.

This chain links TRBV7-9 with TRBJ2-3; D is undetermined. The germline CDR1 and CDR2 sequences are SEHNR and FQNEAQ (reference sequence). The V end was cut by 3 bases, the J end by 0 bases, with 7 bases between. The CDR3 consists of 14 residues. The CDR3 reads CASSFTESTDTQYF. The CDR3 nucleotides are TGTGCCAGCAGCTTTACGGAGAGCACAGATACGCAGTATTTT.

The chain has TRBV6-9 and TRBJ2-7, with no clear D. CDR3 size: 11 residues. Germline-derived CDR1 and CDR2 are MNHGY and SVAAGI. Trimming cost V 7 bases and J 6 bases, with 10 bases left between them. The CDR3 DNA follows: TGTGCCAGCACCCAGGTTGTCGAGCAGTACTTC. Translating it yields CASTQVVEQYF.

V usage is TRBV9 and J usage is TRBJ2-3; no reliable D call. In germline, CDR1 is SGDLS, CDR2 YYNGEE. The CDR3 has 14 amino acids. V gave up 1 base and J gave up 2 bases, with 8 bases separating them. The CDR3 DNA reads as TGTGCCAGCAGCGTAAAACCCCTCACAGATACGCAGTATTTT. It codes for CASSVKPLTDTQYF.

The sample holds one count of this clone. This chain links TRBV10-3 with TRBJ2-7; 12 bases align to TRBD1. The CDR3 consists of 12 residues. Germline V lookup: CDR1 ENHRY, CDR2 SYGVKD. The J segment lost 5 bases and the V segment lost 11 bases, leaving 4 bases of the junction unmatched. The CDR3 spells CAAGTGGNEQYF. CDR3 nucleotides: TGTGCCGCAGGGACAGGGGGCAACGAGCAGTACTTC.

The V and J genes are TRBV5-1 and TRBJ2-7, with D possibly TRBD1 on 5 matching bases. This CDR3 has 13 amino acids. V lost 2 bases, J lost 4 bases, and 10 bases lay in between. CDR1 SGHRS and CDR2 YFSETQ come from the germline V gene. CDR3 DNA: TGCGCCAGCAGCTTAGGGGCCAATTACGAGCAGTACTTC. It is translated as CASSLGANYEQYF.

This chain connects TRBV25-1 to TRBJ2-2; 10 bases fit TRBD1. The ends lost 6 bases at V and 3 bases at J; junction bases unmatched: 4. This CDR3 contains 15 residues. CDR1 is MGHDK, CDR2 SYGVNS, per germline. The CDR3, as DNA: TGTGCCAGCAGGACAGGGGGCGTGGACACCGGGGAGCTGTTTTTT. Translating gives CASRTGGVDTGELFF.

The chain employs TRBV18 and TRBJ2-7, with 7 bases lining up with TRBD1. Trimming at V came to 4 bases and at J to 4 bases, leaving 10 bases not matched to a gene. The CDR3 is made up of 15 amino acids. CDR1 is KGHSH and CDR2 is LQKENI in the germline V gene. The CDR3 DNA reads as TGTGCCAGCTCACAGGGGGCCGCGAGTAAATACGAGCAGTACTTC. It specifies CASSQGAASKYEQYF.

The CDR3 DNA reads TGTGCCAGCAGAACGGGAGGCGGGCAAGCTTTCTTT. Its translation is CASRTGGGQAFF. This chain joins TRBV27 and TRBJ1-1, with D unresolved. V lost 6 bases, J lost 9 bases, and 14 bases lay in between. The CDR3 runs to 12 residues. The V gene's germline CDR1 is MNHEY and CDR2 SMNVEV (reference sequence).

This clone was seen just once. CDR3 nucleotides: TGTGCCAGCAGCTTCGGGACCTACGAGCAGTACTTC. Protein sequence: CASSFGTYEQYF. The chain carries TRBV5-6 and TRBJ2-7, with a weak D call TRBD2 (5 bases). The CDR3 is 12 amino acids. V was pared by 2 bases and J by 2 bases, with 5 bases between. CDR1 and CDR2 from the germline V gene are SGHDT and YYEEEE.

The V and J genes are TRBV6-5 and TRBJ2-5, with a weak D call TRBD2 (6 bases). The CDR3 loop spans 12 amino acids. V was clipped by 7 bases and J by 2 bases, with 8 bases between them. Germline V CDR1 and CDR2: MNHEY, SVGAGI. Here the CDR3 DNA reads TGTGCCAGCACAAGCGGGCAAGAGACCCAGTACTTC. Its translation is CASTSGQETQYF.

V usage is TRBV2 and J usage is TRBJ2-3, with D possibly TRBD2 on 7 matching bases. V lost 8 bases and J lost 2, with 17 bases in between. The CDR3 length is 15 residues. CDR1 SNHLY and CDR2 FYNNEI come from the germline V gene. The CDR3 reads CASDGGREYTDTQYF. CDR3 DNA sequence: TGTGCCAGCGACGGGGGGCGGGAGTACACAGATACGCAGTATTTT.

The chain carries TRBV7-9 and TRBJ2-5, with 11 bases fitting TRBD2. The J segment lost 3 bases and the V segment lost 5 bases, leaving 11 bases of the junction unmatched. From germline, CDR1 is SEHNR and CDR2 FQNEAQ (reference sequence). The CDR3 runs 17 residues. The CDR3 is CASSPPRMGLAEETQYF. The CDR3 DNA reads as TGTGCCAGCAGCCCACCCCGGATGGGACTAGCGGAAGAGACCCAGTACTTC.